This TCR beta chain was documented in a study of T cell responses to AZD1222 COVID-19 vaccine. Study-level background: Pooled together were second doses at about 4 or about 12 weeks.

Profiling relied on immunoSEQ multiplex PCR, and the TCRdb table lists in-frame clones only, not all of them. In the table there are about 120,000 clones, roughly 91% of which are singletons. The CDR3 consists of 14 residues. V lost 4 bases and J lost 3, with 12 bases in between. Per germline, CDR1 SGHDN and CDR2 FVKESK. The V and J genes are TRBV14 and TRBJ1-1; D gene unclear. The sequencing here drew on peripheral blood, taken on day 0 of AZD1222 vaccination. The receptor was derived from an adult in good health. The CDR3 DNA is TGTGCCAGCAGCCTTGAGTTGGGGTACACTGAAGCTTTCTTT. This translates into CASSLELGYTEAFF. Full variable domain (missing parts from reference TRBV14 and TRBJ1-1): EAGVTQFPSHSVIEKGQTVTLRCDPISGHDNLYWYRRVMGKEIKFLLHFVKESKQDESGMPNNRFLAERTGGTYSTLKVQPAELEDSGVYFCASSLELGYTEAFFGQGTRLTVV.